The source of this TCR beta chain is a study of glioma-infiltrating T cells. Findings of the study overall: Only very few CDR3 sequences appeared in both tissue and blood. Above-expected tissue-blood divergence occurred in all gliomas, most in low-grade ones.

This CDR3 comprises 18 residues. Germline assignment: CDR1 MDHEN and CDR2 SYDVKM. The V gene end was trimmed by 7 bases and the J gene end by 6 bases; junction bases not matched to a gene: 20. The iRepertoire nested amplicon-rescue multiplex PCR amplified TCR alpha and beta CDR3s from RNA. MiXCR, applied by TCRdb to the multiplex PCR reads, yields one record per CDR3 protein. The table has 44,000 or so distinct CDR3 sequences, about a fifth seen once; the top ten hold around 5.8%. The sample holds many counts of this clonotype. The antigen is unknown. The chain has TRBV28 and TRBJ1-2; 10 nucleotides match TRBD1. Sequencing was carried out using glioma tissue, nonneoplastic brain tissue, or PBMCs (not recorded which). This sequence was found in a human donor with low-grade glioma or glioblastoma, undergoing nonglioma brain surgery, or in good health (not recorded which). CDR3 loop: CASIQLGAQTGGRDGYTF. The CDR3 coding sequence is TGTGCCAGCATACAATTGGGGGCCCAGACAGGGGGCAGGGATGGCTACACCTTC.